The 8 T cell receptor beta chains reported below all come from one sample, sequenced in a study of blood T cell repertoires in COVID-19. Clones were read by immunoSEQ multiplex PCR, and TCRdb kept only the in-frame ones, dropping some. The sample lists tens of thousands of clones; around 85% were seen once. The material sequenced was peripheral blood. These receptor sequences come from a woman in her 70s with acute or convalescent COVID-19.

CDR3 sequence reads: CASTSAGGEYEQYV. The CDR3 DNA follows: TGTGCCAGCACCTCCGCTGGGGGGGAGTACGAGCAGTACGTC. The genes are TRBV21-1 and TRBJ2-7; TRBD2 is taken as the D call from the table, unchecked against the DNA. TRBV21-1 is listed as a pseudogene. This CDR3 is 14 amino acids long.

V gene TRBV6-1 combines with J gene TRBJ2-7, with TRBD1 matching over 7 bases. This CDR3 region has 14 residues. CDR1 is MNHNS, CDR2 SASEGT, per germline. Trimming took 1 base from V and 3 from J; bases not matched to a gene: 3. The CDR3 sequence is CASSEGQGYYEQYV. The CDR3 nucleotides read TGTGCCAGCAGTGAAGGACAGGGCTACTACGAGCAGTACGTC.

The chain joins TRBV20-1 to TRBJ1-1; D ambiguous. The germline V and J ends were trimmed by 3 bases and 3 bases, with 11 bases remaining between them. This CDR3 is built from 13 residues. Germline V gene sequence: CDR1 DFQATT, CDR2 SNEGSKA (reference sequence). DNA for the CDR3: TGCAGTGCTAGTTCCCCCCCCGACACTGAAGCTTTCTTT. Its translation: CSASSPPDTEAFF.

V usage is TRBV6-5 and J usage is TRBJ1-1; 10 bases match TRBD1. The CDR3 is made up of 15 amino acids. The V segment lost 6 bases and the J segment 7 bases; nucleotides outside the gene matches: 11. CDR1 MNHEY and CDR2 SVGAGI come from the germline V gene. The CDR3, as DNA: TGTGCCAGCAGCCGCAGGCTGGGGACAGGGGATGAAGCTTTCTTT. The encoded protein is CASSRRLGTGDEAFF.

This clone was seen only a few times. The gene calls are TRBV7-9 and TRBJ2-3; 10 bases are shared with TRBD1. Per germline, CDR1 SEHNR and CDR2 FQNEAQ (reference sequence). The CDR3 spans 17 residues. The V gene end was trimmed by 4 bases and the J gene end by 1 base; junction bases not matched to a gene: 8. The CDR3 nucleotides are TGTGCCAGCAGCTCCCGAGTTGGGACAGGGGGCACAGATACGCAGTATTTT. It codes for CASSSRVGTGGTDTQYF.

The genes are TRBV18 and TRBJ1-5, with 8 positions matching TRBD1. The CDR3 is made up of 16 amino acids. From germline, CDR1 is KGHSH and CDR2 LQKENI. V was clipped by 2 bases and J by 5 bases; unmatched bases: 8. This CDR3 is CASSPAGGVKDQPQHF. CDR3 sequence (DNA): TGTGCCAGCTCACCAGCAGGGGGCGTAAAAGATCAGCCCCAGCATTTT.

CDR3 nucleotide sequence: TGTGCCAGCACCCCCGATTTCGGGAGTACCGGGGAGCTGTTTTTT. Translated: CASTPDFGSTGELFF. V and J are TRBV7-2 and TRBJ2-2, with D possibly matching TRBD2 (6 bases). V gave up 7 bases and J gave up 5 bases, with 17 bases separating them. Germline loops: CDR1 SGHTA, CDR2 FQGNSA. This CDR3 region has 15 residues.

This chain uses TRBV6-5 with TRBJ2-6; D is unclear. Between the trimmed V and J ends, which lost 7 bases and 0 bases, there was a span of 10 bases. CDR1 MNHEY and CDR2 SVGAGI come from the germline V gene. CDR3 length: 15 amino acids. The CDR3 DNA follows: TGTGCCAGCAATCCAGAGCGCTCTGGGGCCAACGTCCTGACTTTC. This sequence encodes CASNPERSGANVLTF.